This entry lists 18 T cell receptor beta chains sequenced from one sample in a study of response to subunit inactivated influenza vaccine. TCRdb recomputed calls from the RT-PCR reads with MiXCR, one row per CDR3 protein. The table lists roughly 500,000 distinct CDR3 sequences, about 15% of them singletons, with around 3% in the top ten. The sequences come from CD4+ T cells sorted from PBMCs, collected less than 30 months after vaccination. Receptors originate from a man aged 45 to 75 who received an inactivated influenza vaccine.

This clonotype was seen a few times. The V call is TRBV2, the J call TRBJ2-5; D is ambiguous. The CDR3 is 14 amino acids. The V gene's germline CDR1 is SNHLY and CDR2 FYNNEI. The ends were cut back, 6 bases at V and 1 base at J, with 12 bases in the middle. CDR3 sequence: CASRALPGQETQYF. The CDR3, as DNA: TGTGCCAGCAGGGCCCTCCCGGGCCAAGAGACCCAGTACTTC. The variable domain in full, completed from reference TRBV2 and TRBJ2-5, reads EPEVTQTPSHQVTQMGQEVILRCVPISNHLYFYWYRQILGQKVEFLVSFYNNEISEKSEIFDDQFSVERPDGSNFTLKIRSTKLEDSAMYFCASRALPGQETQYFGPGTRLLVL.

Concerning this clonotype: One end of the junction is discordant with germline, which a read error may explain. CDR3 protein: CASTQAGFQSGELFF. In nucleotides, the CDR3 is TGTGCCAGCACCCAAGCAGGGTTCCAGTCCGGGGAGCTGTTTTTT. The chain recombines TRBV3-1 with TRBJ2-2, with a weak D call TRBD1 (5 bases). Germline CDR1 LGHDT, CDR2 YNNKEL (reference sequence). The CDR3 totals 15 residues. The variable domain in full, with the rest retrieved from reference TRBV3-1 and TRBJ2-2, is DTAVSQTPKYLVTQMGNDKSIKCEQNLGHDTMYWYKQDSKKFLKIMFSYNNKELIINETVPNRFSPKSPDKAHLNLHINSLELGDSAVYFCASTQAGFQSGELFFGEGSRLTVL.

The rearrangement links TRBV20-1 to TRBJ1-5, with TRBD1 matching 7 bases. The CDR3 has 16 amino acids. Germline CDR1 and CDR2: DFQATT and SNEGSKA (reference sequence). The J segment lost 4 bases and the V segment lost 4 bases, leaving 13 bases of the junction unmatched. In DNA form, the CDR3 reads TGCAGTGCTACCAAAAGGACAGGACTACGTAATCAGCCCCAGCATTTT. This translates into CSATKRTGLRNQPQHF.

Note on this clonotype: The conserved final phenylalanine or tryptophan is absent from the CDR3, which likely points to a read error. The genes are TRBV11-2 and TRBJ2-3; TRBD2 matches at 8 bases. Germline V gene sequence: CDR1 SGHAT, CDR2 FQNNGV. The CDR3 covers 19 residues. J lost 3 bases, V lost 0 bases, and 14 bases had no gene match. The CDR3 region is CASSLDPHLAGGGTDTQYI. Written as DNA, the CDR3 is TGTGCCAGCAGCTTAGATCCCCATCTGGCGGGAGGTGGTACAGATACGCAGTATATT.

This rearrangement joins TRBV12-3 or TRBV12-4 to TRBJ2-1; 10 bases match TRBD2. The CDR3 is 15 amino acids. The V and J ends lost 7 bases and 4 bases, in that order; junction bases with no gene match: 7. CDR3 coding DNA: TGTGCCAGCAAGCTTGGACTAGCGGCGTACAATGAGCAGTTCTTC. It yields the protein CASKLGLAAYNEQFF.

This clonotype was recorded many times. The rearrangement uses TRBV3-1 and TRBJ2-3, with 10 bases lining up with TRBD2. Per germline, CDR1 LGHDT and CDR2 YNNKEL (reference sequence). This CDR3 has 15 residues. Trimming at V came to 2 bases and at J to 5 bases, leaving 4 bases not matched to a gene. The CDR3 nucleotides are TGTGCCAGCAGCCAACTAGCGGGGGTGGTAGATACGCAGTATTTT. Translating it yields CASSQLAGVVDTQYF.

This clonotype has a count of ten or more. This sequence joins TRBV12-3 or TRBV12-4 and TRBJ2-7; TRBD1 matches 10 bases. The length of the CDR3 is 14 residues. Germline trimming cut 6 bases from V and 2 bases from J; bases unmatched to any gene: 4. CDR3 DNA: TGTGCCAGCAGCCCGGACAGGGGGGCCTACGAGCAGTACTTC. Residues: CASSPDRGAYEQYF.

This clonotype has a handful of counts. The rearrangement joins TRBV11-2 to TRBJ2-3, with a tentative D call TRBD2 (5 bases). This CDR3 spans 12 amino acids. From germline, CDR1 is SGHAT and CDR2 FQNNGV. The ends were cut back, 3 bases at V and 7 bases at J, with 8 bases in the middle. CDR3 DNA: TGTGCCAGCAGCTTCCCGGGGAATACGCAGTATTTT. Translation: CASSFPGNTQYF.

The CDR3 DNA follows: TGTGCCAGCAGTCGACTAGGGGGGACCGGGGAGCTGTTTTTT. Translated: CASSRLGGTGELFF. This chain links TRBV12-3 or TRBV12-4 with TRBJ2-2, with D perhaps given as TRBD1 or TRBD2 (6 bases each). CDR3 length equals 14 residues. The V gene lost 5 bases and the J gene lost 5 bases, with 12 bases spanning the gap.

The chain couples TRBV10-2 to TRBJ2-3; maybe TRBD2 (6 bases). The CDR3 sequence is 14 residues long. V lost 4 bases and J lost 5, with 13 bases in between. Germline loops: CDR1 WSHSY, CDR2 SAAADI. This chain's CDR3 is CASSVGRGGDTQYF. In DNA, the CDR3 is TGCGCCAGCAGTGTTGGGCGGGGAGGAGATACGCAGTATTTT.

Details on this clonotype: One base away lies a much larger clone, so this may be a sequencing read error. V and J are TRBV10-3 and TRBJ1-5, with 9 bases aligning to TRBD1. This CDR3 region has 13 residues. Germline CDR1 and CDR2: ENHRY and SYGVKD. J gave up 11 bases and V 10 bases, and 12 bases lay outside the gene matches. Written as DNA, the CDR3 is TGTGCCACACAAGACAGGGGGAAGGAGACCCAGCATTTT. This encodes CATQDRGKETQHF.

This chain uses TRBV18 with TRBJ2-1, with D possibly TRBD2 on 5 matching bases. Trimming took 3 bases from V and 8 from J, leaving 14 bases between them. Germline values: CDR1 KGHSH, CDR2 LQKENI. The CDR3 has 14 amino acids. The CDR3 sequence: CASSPTSGVDEQFF. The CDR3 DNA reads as TGTGCCAGCTCACCTACAAGCGGAGTCGATGAGCAGTTCTTC.

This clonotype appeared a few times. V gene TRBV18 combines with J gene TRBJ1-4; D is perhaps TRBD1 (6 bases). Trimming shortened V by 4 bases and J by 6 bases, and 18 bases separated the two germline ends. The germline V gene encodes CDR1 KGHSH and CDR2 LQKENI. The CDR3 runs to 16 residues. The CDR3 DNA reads TGTGCCAGCTCACAGATGGAGATACAGGGAGATGAAAAACTGTTTTTT. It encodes CASSQMEIQGDEKLFF.

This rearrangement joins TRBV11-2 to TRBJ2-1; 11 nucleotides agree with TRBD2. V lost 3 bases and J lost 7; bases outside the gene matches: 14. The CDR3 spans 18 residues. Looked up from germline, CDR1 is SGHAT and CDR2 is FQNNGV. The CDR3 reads CASSFNMAGTSGKNEQFF. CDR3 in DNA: TGTGCCAGCAGCTTCAATATGGCCGGGACTAGCGGTAAGAATGAGCAGTTCTTC.

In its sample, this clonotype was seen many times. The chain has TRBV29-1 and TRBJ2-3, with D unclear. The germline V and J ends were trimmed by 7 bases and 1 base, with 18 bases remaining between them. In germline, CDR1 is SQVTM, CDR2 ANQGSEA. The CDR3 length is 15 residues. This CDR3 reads CSAQERPVGTDTQYF. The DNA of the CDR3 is TGCAGCGCCCAGGAGCGTCCCGTGGGCACAGATACGCAGTATTTT.

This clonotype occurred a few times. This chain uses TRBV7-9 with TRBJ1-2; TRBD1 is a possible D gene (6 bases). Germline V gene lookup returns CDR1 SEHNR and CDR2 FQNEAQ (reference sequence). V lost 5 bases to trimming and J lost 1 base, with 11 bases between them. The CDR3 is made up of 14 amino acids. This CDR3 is CASSVRQDNYGYTF. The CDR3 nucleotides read TGTGCCAGCAGCGTAAGACAGGATAACTATGGCTACACCTTC.

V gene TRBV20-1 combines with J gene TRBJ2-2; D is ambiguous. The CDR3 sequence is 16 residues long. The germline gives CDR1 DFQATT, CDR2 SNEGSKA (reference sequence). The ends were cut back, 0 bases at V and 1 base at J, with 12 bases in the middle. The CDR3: CSARDRRHLNTGELFF. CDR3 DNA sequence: TGCAGTGCTAGAGATCGAAGACACTTGAACACCGGGGAGCTGTTTTTT.

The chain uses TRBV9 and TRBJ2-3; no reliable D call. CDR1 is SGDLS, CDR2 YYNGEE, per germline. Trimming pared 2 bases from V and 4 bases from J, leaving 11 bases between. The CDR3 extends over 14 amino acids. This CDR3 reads CASSVGNPADTQYF. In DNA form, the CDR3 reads TGTGCCAGCAGCGTGGGGAACCCGGCAGATACGCAGTATTTT.